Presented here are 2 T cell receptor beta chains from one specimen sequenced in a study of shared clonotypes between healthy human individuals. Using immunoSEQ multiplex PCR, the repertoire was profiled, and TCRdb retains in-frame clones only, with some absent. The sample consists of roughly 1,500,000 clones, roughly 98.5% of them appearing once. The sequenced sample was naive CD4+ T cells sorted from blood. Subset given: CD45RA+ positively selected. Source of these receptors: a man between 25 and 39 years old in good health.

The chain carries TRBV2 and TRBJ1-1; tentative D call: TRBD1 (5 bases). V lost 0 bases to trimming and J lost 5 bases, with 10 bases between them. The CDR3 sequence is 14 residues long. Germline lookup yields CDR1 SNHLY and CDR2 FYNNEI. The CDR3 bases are TGTGCCAGCAGTGAAGCGGGGGGGGAAACTGAAGCTTTCTTT. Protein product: CASSEAGGETEAFF.

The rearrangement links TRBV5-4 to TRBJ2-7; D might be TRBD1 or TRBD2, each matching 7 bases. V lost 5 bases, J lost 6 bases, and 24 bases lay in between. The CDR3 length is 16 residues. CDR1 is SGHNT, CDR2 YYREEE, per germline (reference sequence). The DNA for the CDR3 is TGTGCCAGCAGAAAAAACCAGGGACAGTGGACTAGCGAGCAGTACTTC. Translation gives CASRKNQGQWTSEQYF.